This T cell receptor (beta chain) comes out of a study of CD8 T cells in ankylosing spondylitis. This clonotype was counted only a few times. MiXCR, applied by TCRdb to the 5' RACE reads, yields one record per CDR3 protein. The table lists about 160,000 distinct CDR3 sequences, 8.5% to 10% of them singletons. With 7 bases removed from V and 9 bases from J, the gap between germline ends came to 16 bases. Germline CDR1 is SEHNR and CDR2 is FQNEAQ (reference sequence). The CDR3 length is 13 residues. The TCR was taken from a female donor with ankylosing spondylitis or in good health (not recorded which). Source material: blood, either unsorted or a sorted T cell fraction (not recorded which). The chain recombines TRBV7-9 with TRBJ2-1, with D possibly TRBD1 on 6 matching bases. The CDR3 here is CASNPPGTIEQFF. DNA of the CDR3: TGTGCCAGCAACCCCCCCGGGACAATTGAGCAGTTCTTC.